These 15 T cell receptor beta chains originate from one sample sequenced in a study of identical twins. MiXCR, run by TCRdb on the 5' RACE reads, gives a single entry per CDR3 protein. In the table there are around 530,000 distinct CDR3 sequences, over 12% of which are singletons. In addition, the sample was reused for a study of yellow fever vaccine responses in identical twins.

Input material: CD4+ T cells sorted from blood. These receptors all stem from a woman in her late teens or twenties in good health.

This clonotype came up a few times. The chain recombines TRBV5-1 with TRBJ1-1; D is possibly TRBD1 (6 bases). With 3 bases removed from V and 11 bases from J, the gap between germline ends came to 17 bases. Germline assignment: CDR1 SGHRS and CDR2 YFSETQ. This CDR3 spans 13 amino acids. As DNA, the CDR3 is TGCGCCAGCAGCTCCACCACAGGGTTGGGCGCTTTCTTT. Its protein product is CASSSTTGLGAFF.

This chain joins TRBV2 and TRBJ2-7; TRBD1 agrees at 10 bases. The germline gives CDR1 SNHLY, CDR2 FYNNEI. The CDR3 runs to 15 residues. The ends lost 6 bases at V and 4 bases at J; junction bases unmatched: 9. CDR3 protein: CASSVGTGADYEQYF. In DNA, the CDR3 is TGTGCCAGCAGCGTGGGGACAGGGGCAGATTACGAGCAGTACTTC. Complete variable domain (other parts from reference TRBV2 and TRBJ2-7): EPEVTQTPSHQVTQMGQEVILRCVPISNHLYFYWYRQILGQKVEFLVSFYNNEISEKSEIFDDQFSVERPDGSNFTLKIRSTKLEDSAMYFCASSVGTGADYEQYFGPGTRLTVT.

The chain carries TRBV10-3 and TRBJ2-1; the match to TRBD2 covers 12 bases. Germline V gives CDR1 ENHRY, CDR2 SYGVKD. The V gene end was trimmed by 6 bases and the J gene end by 7 bases; junction bases not matched to a gene: 16. The CDR3 is 18 residues long. DNA for the CDR3: TGTGCCATCAGCAGCCTTAAGATGACTAGCGGGAGAATGAATGAGCAGTTCTTC. Translated, it gives CAISSLKMTSGRMNEQFF.

The chain is built from TRBV6-1 and TRBJ1-4, with D tentatively TRBD1 (6 bases). The germline V and J ends were trimmed by 5 bases and 8 bases, with 18 bases remaining between them. CDR3 length: 15 residues. Per germline, CDR1 MNHNS and CDR2 SASEGT. The chain's CDR3 is CASSLRTEVREKLFF. The CDR3 DNA reads as TGTGCCAGCAGTCTCCGGACAGAAGTTAGGGAAAAACTGTTTTTT.

The chain employs TRBV3-1 and TRBJ1-1; D unresolved. V shed 0 bases and J shed 1 base, with 9 bases lying between them. There are 15 residues in the CDR3. Germline V gene lookup returns CDR1 LGHDT and CDR2 YNNKEL (reference sequence). CDR3 nucleotides: TGTGCCAGCAGCCAAGATGGGGTTACGAACACTGAAGCTTTCTTT. It codes for CASSQDGVTNTEAFF.

The chain links TRBV6-5 to TRBJ2-5; 9 bases map to TRBD1. Germline V gene lookup returns CDR1 MNHEY and CDR2 SVGAGI. V was clipped by 2 bases and J by 5 bases; unmatched bases: 12. CDR3 size: 17 residues. CDR3 nucleotides: TGTGCCAGCAGTTACCTTGTCCCGGGACAGGGACCGGAGACCCAGTACTTC. Translating gives CASSYLVPGQGPETQYF.

This clonotype occurred a few times. V and J are TRBV11-2 and TRBJ2-7; 7 bases are shared with TRBD1. The CDR3 length is 16 residues. J gave up 1 base and V 1 base, and 7 bases lay outside the gene matches. In germline, CDR1 is SGHAT, CDR2 FQNNGV. The CDR3 sequence is CASSLVGTAQSYEQYF. Here the CDR3 DNA reads TGTGCCAGCAGCTTAGTGGGGACAGCCCAATCCTACGAGCAGTACTTC.

This chain links TRBV9 with TRBJ2-5; D unclear. The CDR3 spans 13 residues. Looked up from germline, CDR1 is SGDLS and CDR2 is YYNGEE. Deletions cut 4 bases from V and 10 bases from J, with 17 bases between. CDR3 coding DNA: TGTGCCAGCAGCCCGAGGTCCCCCTCAGACCAGTACTTC. Protein sequence: CASSPRSPSDQYF.

This clonotype has just a few counts. This rearrangement joins TRBV12-3 or TRBV12-4 to TRBJ2-2; D not certain. This CDR3 is 14 amino acids long. Trimming pared 10 bases from V and 3 bases from J, leaving 15 bases between. The DNA for the CDR3 is TGTGCCAACGCCCCCACCACCCACACCGGGGAGCTGTTTTTT. It specifies CANAPTTHTGELFF.

The chain employs TRBV11-1 and TRBJ2-1, with 12 nucleotides matching TRBD2. V shed 2 bases and J 6 bases; nucleotides not matched to a gene: 11. Germline CDR1 SGHAT, CDR2 FQDESV (reference sequence). The CDR3 is 18 amino acids. The CDR3: CASSLSKTSGRRPNEQFF. DNA for the CDR3: TGTGCCAGCAGCTTATCAAAAACTAGCGGGAGGAGACCCAATGAGCAGTTCTTC.

A single count supports this clonotype. The genes are TRBV20-1 and TRBJ2-7; the D is unclear. The CDR3 extends over 12 amino acids. Trimming stripped 3 bases from V and 3 bases from J, with 9 bases between. CDR1 is DFQATT, CDR2 SNEGSKA, per germline (reference sequence). CDR3 loop: CSASALFYEQYF. The DNA for the CDR3 is TGCAGTGCTAGTGCCCTATTCTACGAGCAGTACTTC.

This chain joins TRBV11-2 and TRBJ2-5, with 9 bases fitting TRBD2. The length of the CDR3 is 17 residues. V shed 0 bases and J 6 bases; nucleotides not matched to a gene: 11. Germline CDR1 reads SGHAT; CDR2 reads FQNNGV. In DNA form, the CDR3 reads TGTGCCAGCAGCTTAGATCTCGTAGCGGGGGCAAAAAAGACCCAGTACTTC. This codes for CASSLDLVAGAKKTQYF.

This chain joins TRBV7-3 and TRBJ1-1, with D tentatively TRBD1 (5 bases). The ends were cut back, 2 bases at V and 10 bases at J, with 14 bases in the middle. The CDR3 length is 13 residues. Germline CDR1 SGHTA, CDR2 FQGTGA. The CDR3 loop reads CASSLANGGSAFF. The CDR3 coding sequence is TGTGCCAGCAGCTTAGCAAACGGGGGGTCAGCTTTCTTT.

The V gene is TRBV7-9, the J gene TRBJ2-6, with D tentatively TRBD1 (6 bases). The CDR3 covers 14 residues. From germline, CDR1 is SEHNR and CDR2 FQNEAQ (reference sequence). V lost 10 bases to trimming and J lost 3 bases, with 13 bases between them. DNA of the CDR3: TGTGCCACAAACAGGGACGGTGGGGCCAACGTCCTGACTTTC. It translates to CATNRDGGANVLTF.

The chain links TRBV7-8 to TRBJ1-2, with D possibly being TRBD1 (5 bases). The germline gives CDR1 SGHVS, CDR2 FQNEAQ. The V gene lost 5 bases and the J gene lost 0 bases, with 16 bases spanning the gap. The CDR3 contains 16 residues. CDR3 amino acids: CASSQIREASNYGYTF. For the CDR3, the DNA is TGTGCCAGCAGCCAAATCAGGGAGGCATCTAACTATGGCTACACCTTC.